These T cell receptor beta chains were read from a single sample in a study of regulatory T cells in long-lasting Graves disease. TCRdb re-derived calls from the multiplex PCR reads in MiXCR, one entry per CDR3 protein. There are over 350,000 distinct CDR3 sequences in the sample; more than 20% occur only once, and around 20% lies in the top ten. Sequences were derived from peripheral blood mononuclear cells (PBMCs), sampled when the disease was refractory, from a patient treated with antithyroid drugs. The receptors shown here come from a female donor with Graves disease. Each CDR3 is given with its conserved first and last residue. Fields, in order: J gene, D gene, clone size, V gene, CDR3 protein, CDR3 DNA. D genes are given only for firm matches. The size field is filled for only some rows; it gives once, few, many or a size class.

J: TRBJ2-7
D: TRBD2
size: many
V: TRBV6-2/TRBV6-3
CDR3: CASSSSGTSGRNGLEQYF
DNA: TGTGCCAGCAGTTCCTCCGGGACTAGCGGGAGAAATGGCCTCGAGCAGTACTTC

J: TRBJ2-5
D: NA
size: many
V: TRBV28
CDR3: CASSSDSSNWTQYF
DNA: TGTGCCAGCAGTTCGGACAGCTCAAACTGGACCCAGTACTTC

J: TRBJ2-1
D: NA
size: NA
V: TRBV30
CDR3: CAWSVSEGNEQFF
DNA: TGTGCCTGGAGTGTTTCGGAGGGCAATGAGCAGTTCTTC

J: TRBJ2-1
D: TRBD2
size: NA
V: TRBV3-1
CDR3: CASSRLAGASEQFF
DNA: TGTGCCAGCAGCCGACTAGCGGGAGCCAGTGAGCAGTTCTTC

J: TRBJ1-5
D: NA
size: NA
V: TRBV4-3
CDR3: CASSQELGSNQPQHF
DNA: TGCGCCAGCAGCCAAGAACTAGGTAGCAATCAGCCCCAGCATTTT

J: TRBJ2-7
D: TRBD1
size: many
V: TRBV12-3/TRBV12-4
CDR3: CASTHGTETYEQYF
DNA: TGTGCCAGCACCCATGGGACAGAGACCTACGAGCAGTACTTC

J: TRBJ1-3
D: TRBD1
size: NA
V: TRBV7-2
CDR3: CASSLRQGGNTIYF
DNA: TGTGCCAGCAGCTTACGACAGGGTGGAAACACCATATATTTT

J: TRBJ1-5
D: NA
size: many
V: TRBV20-1
CDR3: CSARDYAPAGDQPQHF
DNA: TGCAGTGCTAGAGATTATGCTCCGGCCGGAGATCAGCCCCAGCATTTT

J: TRBJ1-1
D: TRBD1
size: many
V: TRBV28
CDR3: CASSLLDRGFAEAFF
DNA: TGTGCCAGCAGCCTTTTGGACAGGGGCTTCGCTGAAGCTTTCTTT

J: TRBJ1-1
D: TRBD1
size: many
V: TRBV30
CDR3: CAFLYRDRGMNTEAFF
DNA: TGTGCCTTCCTCTACCGGGACAGGGGGATGAACACTGAAGCTTTCTTT

J: TRBJ2-3
D: NA
size: NA
V: TRBV10-3
CDR3: CAISERTSTDTQYF
DNA: TGTGCCATCAGTGAGCGTACTAGCACAGATACGCAGTATTTT

J: TRBJ2-5
D: NA
size: NA
V: TRBV25-1
CDR3: CASSEYTGAETQYF
DNA: TGTGCCAGCAGTGAATACACGGGAGCCGAGACCCAGTACTTC

J: TRBJ2-2
D: NA
size: few
V: TRBV30
CDR3: CAWSVTWGGGANTGELFF
DNA: TGTGCCTGGAGTGTGACCTGGGGTGGCGGAGCGAACACCGGGGAGCTGTTTTTT

J: TRBJ2-5
D: TRBD2
size: NA
V: TRBV9
CDR3: CASKRGTRSSETQYF
DNA: TGTGCCAGCAAGAGGGGGACTAGGTCGTCGGAGACCCAGTACTTC

J: TRBJ1-1
D: NA
size: many
V: TRBV28
CDR3: CASISGVNTEAFF
DNA: TGTGCCAGCATCTCAGGTGTGAACACTGAAGCTTTCTTT

J: TRBJ2-5
D: NA
size: NA
V: TRBV7-2
CDR3: CASSYPRGGSRETQYF
DNA: TGTGCCAGCAGCTACCCAAGGGGGGGATCTCGAGAGACCCAGTACTTC

J: TRBJ2-7
D: TRBD1
size: NA
V: TRBV6-1
CDR3: CASKVLTGGIYEQYF
DNA: TGTGCCAGCAAGGTCCTCACAGGGGGCATCTACGAGCAGTACTTC

J: TRBJ2-7
D: NA
size: many
V: TRBV7-9
CDR3: CASSLLSGYEQYF
DNA: TGTGCCAGCAGCTTATTATCGGGCTACGAGCAGTACTTC

J: TRBJ1-1
D: NA
size: NA
V: TRBV19
CDR3: CASSGELNTEAFF
DNA: TGTGCCAGCTCGGGAGAATTGAACACTGAAGCTTTCTTT

J: TRBJ2-5
D: NA
size: few
V: TRBV5-1
CDR3: CASSRDGHLQETQYF
DNA: TGCGCCAGCAGCCGTGACGGACACCTCCAGGAGACCCAGTACTTC

J: TRBJ1-2
D: TRBD1
size: few
V: TRBV25-1
CDR3: CASSETGQYGYTF
DNA: TGTGCCAGCAGTGAAACGGGACAGTACGGCTACACCTTC

J: TRBJ2-7
D: NA
size: NA
V: TRBV5-1
CDR3: CASSLGGRDSYEQYF
DNA: TGCGCCAGCAGCTTGGGAGGAAGGGATTCCTACGAGCAGTACTTC

J: TRBJ2-5
D: TRBD1
size: many
V: TRBV20-1
CDR3: CSARDRGRSQETQYF
DNA: TGCAGTGCTAGAGATAGGGGGCGTAGCCAAGAGACCCAGTACTTC

J: TRBJ2-4
D: NA
size: few
V: TRBV28
CDR3: CASRLGTMEANIQYF
DNA: TGTGCCAGCAGACTGGGGACGATGGAAGCCAACATTCAGTACTTC

J: TRBJ2-2
D: NA
size: NA
V: TRBV6-5
CDR3: CASSYSRGPRAGELFF
DNA: TGTGCCAGCAGTTACTCAAGGGGCCCAAGAGCCGGGGAGCTGTTTTTT

J: TRBJ2-7
D: TRBD2
size: NA
V: TRBV5-1
CDR3: CASSPGGISSYEQYF
DNA: TGCGCCAGCAGCCCGGGGGGAATTAGCTCCTACGAGCAGTACTTC

J: TRBJ1-4
D: NA
size: many
V: TRBV12-3/TRBV12-4
CDR3: CASSTIGAREKLFF
DNA: TGTGCCAGCAGTACCATCGGGGCGCGGGAAAAACTGTTTTTT

J: TRBJ2-6
D: NA
size: NA
V: TRBV9
CDR3: CASSTPQGSGANVLTF
DNA: TGTGCCAGCAGCACCCCACAGGGCTCTGGGGCCAACGTCCTGACTTTC

J: TRBJ2-4
D: NA
size: NA
V: TRBV6-5
CDR3: CASSWGPKNIQYF
DNA: TGTGCCAGCAGTTGGGGGCCCAAAAACATTCAGTACTTC

J: TRBJ2-2
D: TRBD2
size: many
V: TRBV20-1
CDR3: CSASTSGMNTGELFF
DNA: TGCAGTGCTTCTACTAGCGGGATGAACACCGGGGAGCTGTTTTTT

J: TRBJ2-3
D: NA
size: NA
V: TRBV20-1
CDR3: CSASEHYLTDTQYF
DNA: TGCAGTGCCTCGGAACACTACCTCACAGATACGCAGTATTTT

J: TRBJ2-6
D: TRBD1
size: many
V: TRBV7-9
CDR3: CASSSIPGQGASGANVLTF
DNA: TGTGCCAGCAGTTCAATTCCGGGACAGGGGGCCTCTGGGGCCAACGTCCTGACTTTC

J: TRBJ2-5
D: NA
size: NA
V: TRBV20-1
CDR3: CSANFSGGIQGLWYF
DNA: TGCAGTGCTAATTTTAGTGGGGGAATACAGGGCCTCTGGTACTTC

J: TRBJ1-1
D: NA
size: many
V: TRBV28
CDR3: CASSPTQEAFF
DNA: TGTGCCAGCAGCCCTACACAAGAAGCTTTCTTT

J: TRBJ2-7
D: TRBD2
size: many
V: TRBV6-1
CDR3: CASRPLGRGYEQYF
DNA: TGTGCCAGCAGACCCCTCGGGAGGGGATACGAGCAGTACTTC

J: TRBJ1-1
D: NA
size: NA
V: TRBV25-1
CDR3: CASRGGRMAEAFF
DNA: TGTGCCAGCAGGGGGGGTAGGATGGCTGAAGCTTTCTTT

J: TRBJ2-7
D: NA
size: NA
V: TRBV5-6
CDR3: CASSWVGQAHEQYF
DNA: TGTGCCAGCAGCTGGGTAGGGCAGGCCCACGAGCAGTACTTC

J: TRBJ2-2
D: TRBD2
size: many
V: TRBV12-5
CDR3: CASGLGLAGNTGELFF
DNA: TGTGCTAGTGGTTTGGGACTAGCGGGAAACACCGGGGAGCTGTTTTTT

J: TRBJ2-5
D: TRBD1
size: once
V: TRBV24-1
CDR3: CATSDTTGGEETQYF
DNA: TGTGCCACCAGTGATACGACAGGGGGCGAAGAGACCCAGTACTTC

J: TRBJ2-6
D: NA
size: NA
V: TRBV19
CDR3: CASGNSGSAPGANVLTF
DNA: TGTGCCAGTGGAAACTCAGGGAGTGCCCCTGGGGCCAACGTCCTGACTTTC

J: TRBJ1-3
D: NA
size: many
V: TRBV2
CDR3: CASSDLAGERGGNTIYF
DNA: TGTGCCAGCAGTGACCTGGCAGGGGAGCGGGGCGGAAACACCATATATTTT

J: TRBJ2-7
D: TRBD1
size: NA
V: TRBV7-9
CDR3: CASSSIRTGGICEQYF
DNA: TGTGCCAGCAGCTCAATCAGGACAGGGGGCATTTGTGAGCAGTACTTC

J: TRBJ1-5
D: NA
size: many
V: TRBV28
CDR3: CASNLFEYQPQHF
DNA: TGTGCCAGCAACTTATTCGAGTATCAGCCCCAGCATTTT

J: TRBJ2-5
D: TRBD1
size: NA
V: TRBV19
CDR3: CASSPGLGRGETQYF
DNA: TGTGCCAGTAGTCCCGGGTTGGGCAGGGGGGAGACCCAGTACTTC

J: TRBJ1-1
D: NA
size: many
V: TRBV27
CDR3: CASSPTRNTEAFF
DNA: TGTGCCAGCAGTCCAACTCGCAACACTGAAGCTTTCTTT

J: TRBJ2-7
D: TRBD1
size: few
V: TRBV18
CDR3: CASSPPGQGSPEQYF
DNA: TGTGCCAGCTCACCACCGGGACAGGGCTCCCCCGAGCAGTACTTC